Shown below are 15 T cell receptor beta chains from a single sample sequenced in a study of neoadjuvant nivolumab and ipilimumab in lung cancer. Some clones are missing from TCRdb's copy, which holds only in-frame ones; the method was immunoSEQ multiplex PCR. The sample has fewer than 35,000 clones; over 75% are singletons. The sample was peripheral blood, taken after neoadjuvant nivolumab, alone or with ipilimumab, at or shortly before surgery. The receptors here all came from an adult with non-small cell lung cancer.

V and J are TRBV2 and TRBJ1-4, with D possibly being TRBD1 (5 bases). The CDR3 is made up of 11 amino acids. CDR1 and CDR2 (germline): SNHLY, FYNNEI. This CDR3 reads CAGASNEKLFF. The CDR3 bases are TGTGCTGGGGCTTCTAATGAAAAACTGTTTTTT. Supplemented by reference TRBV2 and TRBJ1-4, the full variable domain reads EPEVTQTPSHQVTQMGQEVILRCVPISNHLYFYWYRQILGQKVEFLVSFYNNEISEKSEIFDDQFSVERPDGSNFTLKIRSTKLEDSAMYFCAGASNEKLFFGSGTQLSVL.

The gene calls are TRBV5-4 and TRBJ2-1, with 9 nucleotides matching TRBD2. This CDR3 contains 13 residues. The trim removed 5 bases at V and 8 bases at J, leaving 5 bases unmatched. CDR1 and CDR2 (germline): SGHNT, YYREEE (reference sequence). In DNA form, the CDR3 reads TGTGCCAGCAGTATAGCGGGGGACGATGAGCAGTTCTTC. Amino acids: CASSIAGDDEQFF.

The V gene is TRBV19, the J gene TRBJ2-5; TRBD1 agrees at 7 bases. CDR3 length equals 13 residues. Germline CDR1 LNHDA, CDR2 SQIVND (reference sequence). V trimming: 5 bases; J trimming: 5 bases; junction bases outside the gene matches: 5. CDR3 loop: CASSPGTEETQYF. The CDR3 DNA sequence: TGTGCCAGTAGTCCGGGGACAGAGGAGACCCAGTACTTC. The complete variable domain, with remaining parts taken from reference TRBV19 and TRBJ2-5, reads DGGITQSPKYLFRKEGQNVTLSCEQNLNHDAMYWYRQDPGQGLRLIYYSQIVNDFQKGDIAEGYSVSREKKESFPLTVTSAQKNPTAFYLCASSPGTEETQYFGPGTRLLVL.

This chain joins TRBV5-1 and TRBJ2-3; unclear D gene. Per germline, CDR1 SGHRS and CDR2 YFSETQ. The V and J ends lost 3 bases and 2 bases respectively, with 7 bases between them. The CDR3 length is 13 residues. DNA for the CDR3: TGCGCCAGCAGCTCTGAGGTCACAGATACGCAGTATTTT. Its protein is CASSSEVTDTQYF.

The gene calls are TRBV18 and TRBJ2-3; TRBD2 aligns across 9 bases. The germline V gene encodes CDR1 KGHSH and CDR2 LQKENI. V lost 3 bases and J lost 5; bases outside the gene matches: 18. The CDR3 contains 19 residues. The CDR3 DNA reads as TGTGCCAGCTCACCGGACCCGGGGGGCAGGCTAGCGGGGATAGATACGCAGTATTTT. Translating it yields CASSPDPGGRLAGIDTQYF.

V and J are TRBV5-1 and TRBJ2-7; possible D gene TRBD1, 6 bases. CDR3 length: 16 amino acids. V was trimmed by 1 base and J by 0 bases, leaving 14 bases between them. Germline CDR1 is SGHRS and CDR2 is YFSETQ. CDR3: CASSLRRQGSSYEQYF. Here the CDR3 DNA reads TGCGCCAGCAGCTTGCGTCGGCAGGGGAGCTCCTACGAGCAGTACTTC.

V gene TRBV5-1 combines with J gene TRBJ1-5; the D is unclear. This CDR3 is 12 amino acids long. Germline values: CDR1 SGHRS, CDR2 YFSETQ. Trimming left V 5 bases short and J 8 bases short, with 11 bases between. This CDR3 reads CASREPRKPQHF. The DNA of the CDR3 is TGCGCCAGCAGGGAACCTAGGAAGCCCCAGCATTTT.

The rearrangement links TRBV5-1 to TRBJ1-1; tentative D call: TRBD1 (5 bases). From germline, CDR1 is SGHRS and CDR2 YFSETQ. This CDR3 contains 15 residues. V was pared by 4 bases and J by 1 base, with 14 bases between. CDR3 sequence reads: CASSLGRRGNTEAFF. CDR3 coding DNA: TGCGCCAGCAGCCTAGGACGGAGGGGGAACACTGAAGCTTTCTTT.

The chain has TRBV6-5 and TRBJ2-7; D is perhaps TRBD1 (5 bases). Trimming took 8 bases from V and 4 from J, leaving 15 bases between them. CDR1 and CDR2 (germline): MNHEY, SVGAGI. The CDR3 is 13 residues long. As DNA, the CDR3 is TGTGCCAGCGCGATAGGGGCTCCATACGAGCAGTACTTC. This sequence encodes CASAIGAPYEQYF.

This clone was recorded a few times. The chain has TRBV5-1 and TRBJ1-6, with unresolved D. Trimming left V 0 bases short and J 6 bases short, with 10 bases between. There are 15 residues in the CDR3. The germline V gene has CDR1 SGHRS and CDR2 YFSETQ. In DNA form, the CDR3 reads TGCGCCAGCAGCTTGGAGGCGATACCTAATTCACCCCTCCACTTT. This gives the protein CASSLEAIPNSPLHF.

This rearrangement joins TRBV7-9 to TRBJ1-4; TRBD1 matches at 7 bases. Germline loops: CDR1 SEHNR, CDR2 FQNEAQ (reference sequence). The CDR3 runs 15 residues. Unmatched junction bases numbered 5, after V lost 4 bases and J lost 3 bases. In DNA, the CDR3 is TGTGCCAGCAGCTCGTATACAGGGGCTAATGAAAAACTGTTTTTT. Translated, it gives CASSSYTGANEKLFF.

The V and J genes are TRBV20-1 and TRBJ2-5; D remains ambiguous. Trimming removed 5 bases from V and 2 bases from J, with 6 bases in between. Germline-derived CDR1 and CDR2 are DFQATT and SNEGSKA (reference sequence). The CDR3 has 11 amino acids. CDR3 sequence reads: CSARLQETQYF. The DNA of the CDR3 is TGCAGTGCTCGACTGCAAGAGACCCAGTACTTC.

The table lists this clone with a count of one. The V gene is TRBV4-1, the J gene TRBJ2-5; 13 nucleotides agree with TRBD2. Trimming at V came to 1 base and at J to 4 bases, leaving 0 bases not matched to a gene. Germline V gene lookup returns CDR1 MGHRA and CDR2 YSYEKL. The CDR3 has 15 residues. The CDR3 coding sequence is TGCGCCAGCAGCCAAGGGACTAGCGGGGGAGAGACCCAGTACTTC. As protein: CASSQGTSGGETQYF.

The genes are TRBV14 and TRBJ1-6, with D maybe TRBD1 (6 bases). Trimming shortened V by 4 bases and J by 10 bases, and 11 bases separated the two germline ends. The CDR3 consists of 13 residues. Germline CDR1 SGHDN, CDR2 FVKESK. The CDR3 DNA reads as TGTGCCAGCAGCCCGAGGGGGGGATCACCCCTCCACTTT. It codes for CASSPRGGSPLHF.

This clone was seen a handful of times. The chain couples TRBV5-1 to TRBJ2-3, with 8 bases matching TRBD2. Germline V gene data show CDR1 as SGHRS and CDR2 as YFSETQ. V was clipped by 4 bases and J by 6 bases; unmatched bases: 10. The CDR3 has 15 amino acids. CDR3 sequence reads: CASSLAVRGVDTQYF. The CDR3 nucleotides are TGCGCCAGCAGCCTCGCGGTGCGGGGGGTGGATACGCAGTATTTT.